The next 31 T cell receptor beta chains were all read from a single sample in a study of blood T cell repertoires in COVID-19 (TCRdb year 2020). The method behind the library was the immunoSEQ multiplex PCR assay. The table comes from immuneACCESS by way of TCRdb, which keeps in-frame sequences with V and J called. Part of the clones is missing from these tables; in studies checked, under half for an unresolved V gene and the rest for unknown reasons. The sample table holds fewer than 450,000 clones, of which under 95% were seen once. The ten top clones hold around 3.3% of the sample. Input material: peripheral blood. The source is a woman younger than 30 who had recovered from COVID-19.

The J gene is TRBJ1-2, the V gene TRBV19; D ambiguous. This CDR3 has 15 amino acids. V was pared by 3 bases and J by 5 bases, with 16 bases between. Per the germline V gene, CDR1 is LNHDA and CDR2 is SQIVND (reference sequence). The chain's CDR3 is CASSINRGMWYGYTF. CDR3 bases: TGTGCCAGTAGTATTAATCGGGGAATGTGGTATGGCTACACCTTC.

V is TRBV10-1 and J is TRBJ2-4; D may be TRBD2 (6 bases). V was clipped by 6 bases and J by 0 bases, with 15 bases between them. Germline lookup yields CDR1 WNHNN and CDR2 SYGVQD (reference sequence). The CDR3 extends over 16 amino acids. The DNA for the CDR3 is TGCGCCAGCAGGGGTTGGAGGGGACTAGCCAAAAACATTCAGTACTTC. Residues: CASRGWRGLAKNIQYF.

The chain recombines TRBV19 with TRBJ2-2; possibly TRBD1 for D (5 bases). The CDR3 is 15 amino acids. In germline, CDR1 is LNHDA, CDR2 SQIVND (reference sequence). Trimming took off 6 bases at V and 2 bases at J, with 13 bases between the two ends. CDR3 amino acids: CASSLTVLNTGELFF. DNA of the CDR3: TGTGCCAGTAGCTTGACAGTACTTAACACCGGGGAGCTGTTTTTT.

The chain combines TRBV27 with TRBJ1-2; D call uncertain. V dropped 7 bases and J dropped 4 bases, with 13 bases sitting between them. The CDR3 loop spans 13 amino acids. Germline V gene sequence: CDR1 MNHEY, CDR2 SMNVEV (reference sequence). The DNA of the CDR3 is TGTGCCAGCATGTCCTCAGGTACCTATGGCTACACCTTC. It is translated as CASMSSGTYGYTF.

This sequence joins TRBV6-5 and TRBJ1-1; D perhaps matches TRBD1 (5 bases). The CDR3 has 16 amino acids. Between the trimmed V and J ends, which lost 2 bases and 5 bases, there was a span of 18 bases. CDR1 and CDR2 from the germline V gene are MNHEY and SVGAGI. CDR3 region: CASSYAAMTDGTEAFF. Here the CDR3 DNA reads TGTGCCAGCAGTTACGCAGCCATGACAGATGGGACTGAAGCTTTCTTT.

The genes are TRBV10-3 and TRBJ2-1; weak D call: TRBD1 (6 bases). V was pared by 0 bases and J by 3 bases, with 9 bases between. Germline V CDR1 and CDR2: ENHRY, SYGVKD. This CDR3 contains 15 residues. CDR3 sequence reads: CAISESQQGYNEQFF. The CDR3 DNA reads TGTGCCATCAGTGAGTCCCAACAGGGCTACAATGAGCAGTTCTTC.

The genes are TRBV11-3 and TRBJ2-5, with a possible D match to TRBD1 (6 bases). This CDR3 is 13 amino acids long. V gave up 5 bases and J gave up 4 bases, with 11 bases separating them. Germline CDR1 reads SGHNT; CDR2 reads YENEEA. CDR3: CASSASGAETQYF. The CDR3 region has the DNA TGTGCCAGCAGCGCCTCAGGGGCAGAGACCCAGTACTTC. The full variable domain, its missing parts supplied by reference TRBV11-3 and TRBJ2-5, is EAGVVQSPRYKIIEKKQPVAFWCNPISGHNTLYWYLQNLGQGPELLIRYENEEAVDDSQLPKDRFSAERLKGVDSTLKIQPAELGDSAVYLCASSASGAETQYFGPGTRLLVL.

The rearrangement links TRBV5-1 to TRBJ2-1; the match to TRBD1 covers 7 bases. The CDR3 has 14 amino acids. Germline assignment: CDR1 SGHRS and CDR2 YFSETQ. Trimming at V came to 1 base and at J to 4 bases, leaving 2 bases not matched to a gene. The CDR3 here is CASSLRTGYNEQFF. The CDR3 DNA is TGCGCCAGCAGCTTGAGGACAGGTTACAATGAGCAGTTCTTC.

This clone is a singleton in its sample. J is TRBJ1-1 and V is TRBV3-1 (or the pseudogene TRBV3-2); TRBD1 matches 9 bases. V was clipped by 4 bases and J by 4 bases; unmatched bases: 7. This CDR3 comprises 15 residues. Germline V gene lookup returns CDR1 LGHDT and CDR2 YNNKEL (reference sequence). In DNA, the CDR3 is TGTGCCAGCAGCCGGGACAGGGTGGTTCGCACTGAAGCTTTCTTT. Protein sequence: CASSRDRVVRTEAFF.

This clone was seen once. This chain connects TRBV29-1 to TRBJ1-1, with unresolved D. CDR3 length: 14 amino acids. Germline V gives CDR1 SQVTM, CDR2 ANQGSEA. V was pared by 1 base and J by 1 base, with 10 bases between. CDR3 sequence: CSVEGWAGNTEAFF. CDR3 bases: TGCAGCGTTGAAGGCTGGGCAGGGAACACTGAAGCTTTCTTT.

This rearrangement joins TRBV12-5 to TRBJ2-1, with 13 bases aligning to TRBD2. The CDR3 has 16 residues. Trimming removed 5 bases from V and 5 bases from J; junction bases left unmatched: 6. The germline V gene encodes CDR1 LGHNT and CDR2 FRNRAP. The CDR3 protein is CASGLGTSGDHNEQFF. CDR3 sequence (DNA): TGTGCTAGTGGTCTCGGGACTAGCGGGGATCACAATGAGCAGTTCTTC.

This chain uses TRBV4-1 with TRBJ1-6; TRBD1 is a possible D gene (6 bases). Between the trimmed V and J ends, which lost 0 bases and 2 bases, there was a span of 20 bases. The CDR3 covers 20 residues. Germline V CDR1 and CDR2: MGHRA, YSYEKL. The CDR3 sequence: CASSQDRSRGSLPYNSPLHF. The CDR3 DNA follows: TGCGCCAGCAGCCAAGATCGTAGCAGGGGAAGTCTCCCCTATAATTCACCCCTCCACTTT.

The rearrangement uses TRBV6-6 and TRBJ2-1; 16 bases map to TRBD2. The CDR3 runs 19 residues. Germline lookup yields CDR1 MNHNY and CDR2 SVGAGI (reference sequence). V dropped 5 bases and J dropped 2; count of bases not matched to a gene: 9. CDR3 in DNA: TGTGCCAGCAGTCAAACACCCGGGACTAGCGGGAGGGCCTACAATGAGCAGTTCTTC. Encoded protein: CASSQTPGTSGRAYNEQFF.

This clone has a single count. The J gene is TRBJ2-1, the V gene TRBV3-1 (or the pseudogene TRBV3-2), with TRBD2 identical over 14 bases. CDR3 length: 14 residues. Germline V lookup: CDR1 LGHDT, CDR2 YNNKEL (reference sequence). Trimming removed 2 bases from V and 12 bases from J; junction bases left unmatched: 3. In DNA, the CDR3 is TGTGCCAGCAGCCAATCGACTAGCGGGAGGGCGCAGTTCTTC. Translation gives CASSQSTSGRAQFF.

The genes are TRBV6-5 and TRBJ1-2, with TRBD1 identical over 8 bases. Per the germline V gene, CDR1 is MNHEY and CDR2 is SVGAGI. V lost 10 bases to trimming and J lost 8 bases; unmatched junction nucleotides: 12. This CDR3 has 13 residues. This chain's CDR3 is CATRRGTGNGYTF. CDR3 in DNA: TGTGCCACTCGCCGGGGGACAGGCAACGGCTACACCTTC.

The chain joins TRBV5-1 to TRBJ1-4, with D maybe TRBD1 (6 bases). Germline lookup yields CDR1 SGHRS and CDR2 YFSETQ. V lost 2 bases, J lost 0 bases, and 14 bases lay in between. CDR3 size: 17 residues. The CDR3, as DNA: TGCGCCAGCAGCTTCACCAGGGGCCCCGCAACTAATGAAAAACTGTTTTTT. Protein: CASSFTRGPATNEKLFF.

Of note for this clone: A junction end diverges from the germline sequence, so it may reflect a read error. The chain joins TRBV5-1 to TRBJ2-2; D is possibly TRBD1 (6 bases). Per germline, CDR1 SGHRS and CDR2 YFSETQ. There are 15 residues in the CDR3. The CDR3 nucleotides read TGCGCCAGCAGGCGTATAACAGGGAACCCCGGGGAGCTGTTTTTT. It encodes CASRRITGNPGELFF.

V and J are TRBV19 and TRBJ1-2; no reliable D call. The germline gives CDR1 LNHDA, CDR2 SQIVND (reference sequence). V lost 6 bases, J lost 3 bases, and 5 bases lay in between. CDR3 length: 11 residues. The CDR3 spells CASRRDYGYTF. Written as DNA, the CDR3 is TGTGCCAGTAGGCGGGACTATGGCTACACCTTC.

V gene TRBV6-1 combines with J gene TRBJ1-2, with D possibly matching TRBD1 (5 bases). Trimming took off 0 bases at V and 7 bases at J, with 15 bases between the two ends. The CDR3 runs to 15 residues. Germline V gene sequence: CDR1 MNHNS, CDR2 SASEGT. The DNA for the CDR3 is TGTGCCAGCAGTGAAGCGGGCACGGGGAGGGGTGGCTACACCTTC. It translates to CASSEAGTGRGGYTF.

In this sample, this clone turned up a few times. The chain has TRBV29-1 and TRBJ1-2, with D possibly being TRBD1 (6 bases). Trimming took 7 bases from V and 7 from J, leaving 16 bases between them. This CDR3 has 12 residues. Germline-derived CDR1 and CDR2 are SQVTM and ANQGSEA. The CDR3 sequence: CSGGMTQGGYTF. DNA for the CDR3: TGCAGCGGAGGGATGACACAGGGTGGCTACACCTTC.

The chain links TRBV7-2 to TRBJ2-1, with D perhaps matching TRBD1 (6 bases). Trimming cost V 5 bases and J 1 base, with 12 bases left between them. This CDR3 has 15 amino acids. From germline, CDR1 is SGHTA and CDR2 FQGNSA. CDR3 amino acids: CASSIQGRSYNEQFF. CDR3 nucleotide sequence: TGTGCCAGCAGCATACAGGGAAGATCCTACAATGAGCAGTTCTTC.

This chain joins TRBV18 and TRBJ2-3; 9 bases line up with TRBD2. There are 16 residues in the CDR3. Germline CDR1 and CDR2: KGHSH and LQKENI. J was trimmed by 4 bases and V by 2 bases; bases with no gene match: 7. In DNA, the CDR3 is TGTGCCAGCTCACCAACCGGGACTAGCACGGCAGATACGCAGTATTTT. Amino acid sequence: CASSPTGTSTADTQYF. The whole variable domain, remainder taken from reference TRBV18 and TRBJ2-3, is NAGVMQNPRHLVRRRGQEARLRCSPMKGHSHVYWYRQLPEEGLKFMVYLQKENIIDESGMPKERFSAEFPKEGPSILRIQQVVRGDSAAYFCASSPTGTSTADTQYFGPGTRLTVL.

The V and J genes are TRBV28 and TRBJ1-4; D is uncertain. The CDR3 is made up of 13 amino acids. Germline V gene data show CDR1 as MDHEN and CDR2 as SYDVKM. Trimming stripped 2 bases from V and 7 bases from J, with 8 bases between. DNA for the CDR3: TGTGCCAGCAGTTTAAGGCAGGTTGAAAAACTGTTTTTT. This sequence encodes CASSLRQVEKLFF. Together with reference TRBV28 and TRBJ1-4, the CDR3 gives the full variable domain: DVKVTQSSRYLVKRTGEKVFLECVQDMDHENMFWYRQDPGLGLRLIYFSYDVKMKEKGDIPEGYSVSREKKERFSLILESASTNQTSMYLCASSLRQVEKLFFGSGTQLSVL.

The rearrangement joins TRBV7-9 to TRBJ2-1; TRBD2 matches 7 bases. The CDR3 length is 13 residues. Germline trimming cut 5 bases from V and 5 bases from J; bases unmatched to any gene: 3. Germline V lookup: CDR1 SEHNR, CDR2 FQNEAQ (reference sequence). The CDR3 nucleotides read TGTGCCAGCAGCCGACTAGCCGACAATGAGCAGTTCTTC. Its protein product is CASSRLADNEQFF.

The chain carries TRBV25-1 and TRBJ1-5; D possibly corresponds to TRBD1 (5 bases). The V gene lost 4 bases and the J gene lost 6 bases, with 13 bases spanning the gap. There are 14 residues in the CDR3. Germline values: CDR1 MGHDK, CDR2 SYGVNS. The CDR3 DNA reads TGTGCCAGCAGTGTCGCAGGGCTGGGTCAGCCCCAGCATTTT. It is translated as CASSVAGLGQPQHF.

This clone came up once. In nucleotides, the CDR3 is TGTGCCAGCAGTTACTCGACTAGCGTTTCCGGGGAGCTGTTTTTT. This gives the protein CASSYSTSVSGELFF. The V call is TRBV6-5, the J call TRBJ2-2; 8 positions agree with TRBD2. This CDR3 is 15 amino acids long. Per the germline V gene, CDR1 is MNHEY and CDR2 is SVGAGI. V was pared by 0 bases and J by 6 bases, with 3 bases of the junction left unmatched.

This chain connects TRBV7-2 to TRBJ2-5; the match to TRBD1 covers 12 bases. Germline values: CDR1 SGHTA, CDR2 FQGNSA. The CDR3 contains 15 residues. The junction had 6 bases not matched to a gene; V was cut back by 5 bases and J by 5 bases. CDR3 bases: TGTGCCAGCAGCCGGGACAGGGGGCGCGGGGAGACCCAGTACTTC. Its protein is CASSRDRGRGETQYF.

The count of this clone is one. The rearrangement uses TRBV6-1 and TRBJ1-5, with no clear D. This CDR3 has 13 amino acids. V was pared by 2 bases and J by 7 bases, with 9 bases between. Looked up from germline, CDR1 is MNHNS and CDR2 is SASEGT. CDR3 DNA: TGTGCCAGCAGTGAATTGTTGCGGCAGCCCCAGCATTTT. Protein: CASSELLRQPQHF.

The chain uses TRBV11-3 and TRBJ2-5, with a tentative D call TRBD2 (7 bases). Germline V lookup: CDR1 SGHNT, CDR2 YENEEA. The CDR3 spans 19 residues. V gave up 6 bases and J gave up 2 bases, with 28 bases separating them. The CDR3 DNA sequence: TGTGCCAGCAGTCAAGGGGGGGGGTCCCCACGGGCATCACAAGAGACCCAGTACTTC. It is translated as CASSQGGGSPRASQETQYF.

J is TRBJ1-3 and V is TRBV30, with a possible D match to TRBD1 (5 bases). Germline V gives CDR1 GTSNPN, CDR2 SVGIG (reference sequence). V lost 7 bases, J lost 0 bases, and 13 bases lay in between. The CDR3 extends over 14 amino acids. The CDR3 spells CASQGTYSGNTIYF. The CDR3 nucleotides are TGTGCCTCCCAGGGAACCTACTCTGGAAACACCATATATTTT. The full variable domain, rest sourced from reference TRBV30 and TRBJ1-3, is SQTIHQWPATLVQPVGSPLSLECTVEGTSNPNLYWYRQAAGRGLQLLFYSVGIGQISSEVPQNLSASRPQDRQFILSSKKLLLSDSGFYLCASQGTYSGNTIYFGEGSWLTVV.

The V call is TRBV7-9, the J call TRBJ2-5, with TRBD1 as a possible D gene (5 bases). V was cut by 1 base and J by 1 base, with 13 bases left in between. The CDR3 loop spans 16 amino acids. Germline V lookup: CDR1 SEHNR, CDR2 FQNEAQ (reference sequence). The CDR3 DNA follows: TGTGCCAGCAGCTTAGGGGTCGGACAAACCCAAGAGACCCAGTACTTC. Translated, it gives CASSLGVGQTQETQYF. Filled out from reference TRBV7-9 and TRBJ2-5, the complete variable domain reads DTGVSQNPRHKITKRGQNVTFRCDPISEHNRLYWYRQTLGQGPEFLTYFQNEAQLEKSRLLSDRFSAERPKGSFSTLEIQRTEQGDSAMYLCASSLGVGQTQETQYFGPGTRLLVL.